This T cell receptor (beta chain) was recorded in a study of T-cell memory formation after mild COVID-19. V was clipped by 6 bases and J by 5 bases; unmatched bases: 9. Germline-derived CDR1 and CDR2 are SGHVS and FQNEAQ. The CDR3 consists of 14 residues. Broader study findings: Prior to infection, memory already included some responding clones, suggesting cross-reactive memory joined. CD4+ clones that contracted lay mainly in CM and EM; CD8+ ones lay in EMRA.

With constant-segment primers, 5'RACE yielded cDNA libraries of TCR alpha and TCR beta that carried sample barcodes and UMIs. Each CDR3 protein is one row after TCRdb ran MiXCR on the 5' RACE reads. The sample shows around 390,000 distinct CDR3 sequences, 16% of them seen only once. This clonotype was recorded a few times. Its cognate antigen is unknown. This TCR was recovered from a man between 18 and 35 years old who had mild COVID-19 (a few samples of this study predate the infection). Cell type and time point are not known. The sample consisted of PBMCs or a T cell subset sorted from them (not recorded which). The chain uses TRBV7-8 and TRBJ1-2; TRBD1 aligns across 7 bases. The CDR3 nucleotides are TGTGCCAGCAGGCGGGACAGACCCTTATATGGCTACACCTTC. It codes for CASRRDRPLYGYTF.